What follows are 26 T cell receptor beta chains derived from one specimen sequenced in a study of naive and memory T cell subsets. An oligonucleotide containing a UMI was ligated to the 3' end of TCR cDNA. Amplification of ligated cDNA took four PCR rounds with SP2 and nested alpha and beta constant primers. A single record per CDR3 protein comes from TCRdb applying MiXCR to the 5' RACE reads. In the table there are tens of thousands of distinct CDR3 sequences, around 7.3% of which are singletons. These receptors were obtained from a female donor in good health.

In this sample, this clonotype turned up many times. The genes are TRBV12-3 or TRBV12-4 and TRBJ1-2; D not certain. Trimming left V 4 bases short and J 5 bases short, with 5 bases between. This CDR3 has 11 residues. CDR3 coding DNA: TGTGCCAGCAGTTACAATTATGGCTACACCTTC. Its protein product is CASSYNYGYTF.

The chain carries TRBV27 and TRBJ1-1; D is undetermined. This CDR3 contains 14 residues. Trimming left V 7 bases short and J 6 bases short, with 18 bases between. Germline CDR1 is MNHEY and CDR2 is SMNVEV (reference sequence). As DNA, the CDR3 is TGTGCCAGCAACAGCGGATTGAATTCTGCTGAAGCTTTCTTT. It yields the protein CASNSGLNSAEAFF.

This clonotype has a count of ten or more. This chain uses TRBV29-1 with TRBJ1-5; D gene unclear. V lost 4 bases to trimming and J lost 1 base, with 8 bases between them. The CDR3 length is 13 residues. The germline CDR1 and CDR2 sequences are SQVTM and ANQGSEA. The CDR3 DNA reads TGCAGCGTTGTGTCCGGGAGCAATCAGCCCCAGCATTTT. Amino acid sequence: CSVVSGSNQPQHF.

The table lists this clonotype with a count of one. A read error may account for a junction end that differs from germline. The J gene is TRBJ2-1, the V gene TRBV7-7; 11 positions match TRBD2. The germline CDR1 and CDR2 sequences are SSHAT and FNYEAQ (reference sequence). The CDR3 length is 16 residues. DNA for the CDR3: TGTGCTAGCAGCCAACTAGCGGGGGTGGCCTACAAAGAGCAGTTCTTC. Residues: CASSQLAGVAYKEQFF.

This clonotype was picked up a small number of times. The chain recombines TRBV5-1 with TRBJ2-7; possible D gene TRBD1, 7 bases. The germline gives CDR1 SGHRS, CDR2 YFSETQ. With 3 bases removed from V and 3 bases from J, the gap between germline ends came to 16 bases. The CDR3 has 15 amino acids. CDR3 loop: CASSSRGDAGYEQYF. The CDR3 DNA reads as TGCGCCAGCAGCTCCAGGGGGGACGCTGGCTACGAGCAGTACTTC.

The J gene is TRBJ2-2, the V gene TRBV6-2 or TRBV6-3; possible D gene TRBD1, 6 bases. V dropped 2 bases and J dropped 6 bases, with 10 bases sitting between them. This CDR3 region has 14 residues. The germline V gene encodes CDR1 MNHEY and CDR2 SVGEGT. This CDR3 reads CASSYATGSGELFF. Written as DNA, the CDR3 is TGTGCCAGCAGTTACGCTACAGGGTCCGGGGAGCTGTTTTTT.

At least ten counts were recorded for this clonotype. The rearrangement joins TRBV2 to TRBJ2-2; perhaps TRBD1 as D (6 bases). The V end lost 6 bases, the J end lost 0 bases, and 11 bases lay between the germline ends. The germline CDR1 and CDR2 sequences are SNHLY and FYNNEI. The CDR3 totals 15 residues. The CDR3 spells CASSEQGTNTGELFF. The CDR3 DNA reads TGTGCCAGCAGCGAACAGGGTACGAACACCGGGGAGCTGTTTTTT.

This clonotype was counted between two and nine times. The chain couples TRBV4-2 to TRBJ2-3; the D is unclear. The CDR3 runs to 15 residues. V was pared by 0 bases and J by 0 bases, with 7 bases between. CDR1 is LGHNA, CDR2 YNFKEQ, per germline. This chain's CDR3 is CASSQEMGSTDTQYF. As DNA, the CDR3 is TGTGCCAGCAGCCAAGAGATGGGGAGCACAGATACGCAGTATTTT.

This clonotype was detected many times. J is TRBJ1-1 and V is TRBV7-8, with D uncertain. Germline V gene data show CDR1 as SGHVS and CDR2 as FQNEAQ. V lost 4 bases to trimming and J lost 0 bases, with 3 bases between them. The CDR3 loop spans 12 amino acids. Written as DNA, the CDR3 is TGTGCCAGCAGCTATATGAACACTGAAGCTTTCTTT. Residues: CASSYMNTEAFF.

The table lists this clonotype with many counts. The rearrangement links TRBV6-2 or TRBV6-3 to TRBJ1-1, with D possibly being TRBD1 (6 bases). Germline V CDR1 and CDR2: MNHEY, SVGEGT. The CDR3 consists of 18 residues. V lost 0 bases to trimming and J lost 0 bases, with 17 bases between them. CDR3 nucleotides: TGTGCCAGCAGTTACTCGGAGGCGACAGGTGCCTTGAACACTGAAGCTTTCTTT. Protein product: CASSYSEATGALNTEAFF.

This clonotype came up many times. The rearrangement links TRBV6-2 or TRBV6-3 to TRBJ1-1; D gene ambiguous. This CDR3 is built from 15 residues. Trimming removed 5 bases from V and 2 bases from J, with 15 bases in between. From germline, CDR1 is MNHEY and CDR2 SVGEGT. The CDR3 coding sequence is TGTGCCAGCAGTCTCTTTGGACGAAGAAACACTGAAGCTTTCTTT. It yields the protein CASSLFGRRNTEAFF.

CDR3 coding DNA: TGTGCCGTATCCGACAGCTATAATGAAAAACTGTTTTTT. This codes for CAVSDSYNEKLFF. The chain joins TRBV27 to TRBJ1-4, with D possibly matching TRBD1 (5 bases). Germline V gene sequence: CDR1 MNHEY, CDR2 SMNVEV (reference sequence). V lost 11 bases and J 4 bases, leaving 14 bases between the germline ends. This CDR3 has 13 residues.

Many counts were recorded for this clonotype. The V gene is TRBV29-1, the J gene TRBJ2-3; 11 nucleotides agree with TRBD2. Looked up from germline, CDR1 is SQVTM and CDR2 is ANQGSEA. CDR3 size: 14 residues. The J segment lost 3 bases and the V segment lost 7 bases, leaving 6 bases of the junction unmatched. This chain's CDR3 is CSATGLAATDTQYF. The CDR3, as DNA: TGCAGCGCCACGGGACTAGCGGCGACAGATACGCAGTATTTT.

This clonotype was recorded many times. The chain uses TRBV7-2 and TRBJ2-3; D ambiguous. Trimming cost V 1 base and J 2 bases, with 7 bases left between them. Germline-derived CDR1 and CDR2 are SGHTA and FQGNSA. The length of the CDR3 is 14 residues. The CDR3 DNA is TGTGCCAGCAGCTTAGATGGGAACACAGATACGCAGTATTTT. Translation gives CASSLDGNTDTQYF.

V usage is TRBV6-2 or TRBV6-3 and J usage is TRBJ1-6, with TRBD1 matching 10 bases. Germline CDR1 is MNHEY and CDR2 is SVGEGT. The CDR3 spans 16 residues. V lost 6 bases and J lost 9; bases outside the gene matches: 11. CDR3 protein: CASRAGDRGFGSPLHF. The CDR3 nucleotides are TGTGCCAGCAGAGCCGGGGACAGGGGTTTCGGTTCACCCCTCCACTTT.

This clonotype was seen ten or more times. The chain couples TRBV9 to TRBJ2-5, with D hard to call. This CDR3 contains 13 residues. CDR1 SGDLS and CDR2 YYNGEE come from the germline V gene. Trimming left V 0 bases short and J 3 bases short, with 6 bases between. The CDR3 DNA reads as TGTGCCAGCAGCGTAGGTTCCGAAGAGACCCAGTACTTC. This gives the protein CASSVGSEETQYF.

There are many counts of this clonotype. The chain recombines TRBV6-1 with TRBJ1-1; tentative D call: TRBD1 (5 bases). The V gene's germline CDR1 is MNHNS and CDR2 SASEGT. The CDR3 contains 14 residues. V was trimmed by 6 bases and J by 1 base, leaving 12 bases between them. In nucleotides, the CDR3 is TGTGCCAGCAGGGGGACCGACTCGAACACTGAAGCTTTCTTT. This translates into CASRGTDSNTEAFF.

This clonotype appeared a few times. The rearrangement joins TRBV5-1 to TRBJ1-1; D unresolved. The V end was cut by 0 bases, the J end by 1 base, with 7 bases between. This CDR3 has 14 amino acids. The germline gives CDR1 SGHRS, CDR2 YFSETQ. The CDR3 coding sequence is TGCGCCAGCAGCTTGGAAGGCGGGAACACTGAAGCTTTCTTT. Encoded protein: CASSLEGGNTEAFF.

There are a few counts of this clonotype. The J gene is TRBJ2-4, the V gene TRBV11-2; D remains unclear. This CDR3 comprises 12 residues. Trimming took 1 base from V and 6 from J, leaving 4 bases between them. The V gene's germline CDR1 is SGHAT and CDR2 FQNNGV. CDR3 amino acids: CASSLVSNIQYF. CDR3 sequence (DNA): TGTGCCAGCAGCTTAGTGTCAAACATTCAGTACTTC.

This clonotype was observed many times. V gene TRBV28 combines with J gene TRBJ1-2, with D possibly TRBD1 on 5 matching bases. The CDR3 loop spans 13 amino acids. Looked up from germline, CDR1 is MDHEN and CDR2 is SYDVKM. The germline V and J ends were trimmed by 4 bases and 8 bases, with 14 bases remaining between them. The CDR3 reads CASSSPGPRGYTF. The CDR3 DNA reads TGTGCCAGCAGTTCGCCGGGGCCGCGGGGCTACACCTTC.

Many counts were recorded for this clonotype. CDR3 sequence: CASSLPGVNTEAFF. DNA for the CDR3: TGTGCCAGCAGCCTTCCTGGGGTGAACACTGAAGCTTTCTTT. The chain combines TRBV14 with TRBJ1-1, with D unclear. The CDR3 covers 14 residues. Deletions cut 4 bases from V and 0 bases from J, with 9 bases between. Per the germline V gene, CDR1 is SGHDN and CDR2 is FVKESK. Full variable domain (missing parts from reference TRBV14 and TRBJ1-1): EAGVTQFPSHSVIEKGQTVTLRCDPISGHDNLYWYRRVMGKEIKFLLHFVKESKQDESGMPNNRFLAERTGGTYSTLKVQPAELEDSGVYFCASSLPGVNTEAFFGQGTRLTVV.

CDR3 region: CASSYRHPYEQYF. In DNA form, the CDR3 reads TGTGCCAGCAGCTACCGACACCCCTACGAGCAGTACTTC. The chain employs TRBV11-1 and TRBJ2-7; D is unclear. Trimming stripped 4 bases from V and 2 bases from J, with 9 bases between. The germline V gene encodes CDR1 SGHAT and CDR2 FQDESV (reference sequence). The CDR3 is made up of 13 amino acids.

This clonotype has a handful of counts. The genes are TRBV12-3 or TRBV12-4 and TRBJ1-2; weak D call: TRBD1 (5 bases). CDR3 length: 14 residues. Trimming removed 4 bases at V and 2 bases at J, with 11 bases between. The CDR3 protein is CASSSLRGNYGYTF. The CDR3 DNA reads TGTGCCAGCAGTTCCCTTCGGGGGAACTATGGCTACACCTTC.

This clonotype was observed many times. The chain joins TRBV20-1 to TRBJ2-1, with D possibly matching TRBD2 (6 bases). There are 15 residues in the CDR3. V lost 6 bases to trimming and J lost 5 bases, with 20 bases between them. Looked up from germline, CDR1 is DFQATT and CDR2 is SNEGSKA (reference sequence). The CDR3 protein is CSARGSVYGNNEQFF. The CDR3 DNA reads as TGCAGTGCCCGGGGGTCGGTCTACGGGAACAATGAGCAGTTCTTC.

This clonotype was recorded a few times. The chain recombines TRBV6-6 with TRBJ1-1; D not resolved. Per germline, CDR1 MNHNY and CDR2 SVGAGI (reference sequence). V was pared by 0 bases and J by 0 bases, with 11 bases between. The CDR3 is 16 amino acids. For the CDR3, the DNA is TGTGCCAGCAGTTACTCCCTCCCCGAGATGAACACTGAAGCTTTCTTT. Its translation: CASSYSLPEMNTEAFF.

This clonotype occurred a few times. The V and J genes are TRBV19 and TRBJ2-2; D is perhaps TRBD1 or TRBD2 (5 bases each). CDR3 length: 13 amino acids. Germline-derived CDR1 and CDR2 are LNHDA and SQIVND (reference sequence). Trimming removed 3 bases at V and 6 bases at J, with 8 bases between. The CDR3 is CASSMGRPGELFF. CDR3 nucleotide sequence: TGTGCCAGTAGTATGGGACGGCCCGGGGAGCTGTTTTTT.